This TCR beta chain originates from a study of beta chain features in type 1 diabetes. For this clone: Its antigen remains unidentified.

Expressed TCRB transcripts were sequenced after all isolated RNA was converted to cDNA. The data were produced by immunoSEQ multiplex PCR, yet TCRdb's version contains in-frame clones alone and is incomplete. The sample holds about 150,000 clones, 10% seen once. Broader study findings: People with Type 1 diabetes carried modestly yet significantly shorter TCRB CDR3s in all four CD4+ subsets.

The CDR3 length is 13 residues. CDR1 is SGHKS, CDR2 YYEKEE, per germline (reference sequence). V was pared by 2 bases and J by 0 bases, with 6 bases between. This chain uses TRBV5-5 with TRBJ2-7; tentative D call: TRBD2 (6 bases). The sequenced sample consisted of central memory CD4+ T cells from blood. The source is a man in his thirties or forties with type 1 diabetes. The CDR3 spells CASSLAGSYEQYF. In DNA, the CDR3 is TGTGCCAGCAGCTTAGCGGGCTCCTACGAGCAGTACTTC.